This entry lists 9 T cell receptor beta chains sequenced from one sample in a study of T-cell reconstitution after alpha-beta-depleted transplantation in children. Library preparation (for TCRbeta) was performed with unique molecular identifiers. Using its own MiXCR run on the PCR reads, TCRdb lists one record per CDR3 protein. The sample consists of around 700,000 distinct CDR3 sequences, less than 15% of them appearing once. Sequenced here: PBMCs, sampled before TCRalphabeta/CD19-depleted stem cell transplant. These receptors were taken from a girl aged 2-10 years with congenital amegakaryocytic thrombocytopenia, due to receive a stem cell transplant.

In its sample, this clonotype was seen many times. The chain combines TRBV7-6 with TRBJ2-2; no clear D. Trimming left V 1 base short and J 3 bases short, with 9 bases between. This CDR3 is 15 amino acids long. Germline CDR1 and CDR2: SGHVS and FNYEAQ. For the CDR3, the DNA is TGTGCCAGCAGCTTAGGGGCAGTGTACACCGGGGAGCTGTTTTTT. Amino acid sequence: CASSLGAVYTGELFF.

This clonotype showed up many times. V gene TRBV12-3 or TRBV12-4 combines with J gene TRBJ2-1, with TRBD2 identical over 14 bases. Losses at the gene ends were 6 bases for V and 10 bases for J; bases not matched to a gene: 5. This CDR3 has 14 amino acids. The CDR3 region is CASSQGLAGGEQFF. DNA of the CDR3: TGTGCCAGCAGCCAAGGACTAGCGGGAGGCGAGCAGTTCTTC.

This clonotype was picked up many times. The V and J genes are TRBV29-1 and TRBJ2-2; maybe TRBD2 (5 bases). Germline V lookup: CDR1 SQVTM, CDR2 ANQGSEA. The CDR3 is 11 residues long. The V and J ends lost 7 bases and 6 bases respectively, with 9 bases between them. For the CDR3, the DNA is TGCAGCGCCGGGGATTCCGGGGAGCTGTTTTTT. This sequence encodes CSAGDSGELFF.

This clonotype showed up many times. This chain links TRBV7-2 with TRBJ1-5, with unresolved D. This CDR3 comprises 14 residues. Germline V gene data show CDR1 as SGHTA and CDR2 as FQGNSA. The V gene lost 4 bases and the J gene lost 4 bases, with 11 bases spanning the gap. CDR3 sequence: CASSSETPNQPQHF. CDR3 bases: TGTGCCAGCAGCTCCGAGACCCCGAATCAGCCCCAGCATTTT.

This clonotype was seen only a few times. The CDR3 bases are TGTGCCAGCAGCCAGCCCCGGATCACAGATACGCAGTATTTT. It yields the protein CASSQPRITDTQYF. The V gene is TRBV4-2, the J gene TRBJ2-3; D not certain. V dropped 3 bases and J dropped 2 bases, with 9 bases sitting between them. Germline V gives CDR1 LGHNA, CDR2 YNFKEQ. The CDR3 has 14 amino acids.

The V call is TRBV15, the J call TRBJ2-3; the match to TRBD2 covers 7 bases. Per the germline V gene, CDR1 is LNHNV and CDR2 is YYDKDF (reference sequence). This CDR3 has 16 residues. With V trimmed by 2 bases and J by 6 bases, 11 bases remained unmatched. CDR3 nucleotide sequence: TGTGCCACCAGCAGATCTGGGGCGGGAGAATGGGATACGCAGTATTTT. Its translation: CATSRSGAGEWDTQYF.

This clonotype is a singleton in its sample. Possible read error: a much larger clone is one base away. V gene TRBV20-1 combines with J gene TRBJ2-7; 14 nucleotides agree with TRBD2. This CDR3 spans 16 amino acids. The ends lost 6 bases at V and 9 bases at J; junction bases unmatched: 16. The germline V gene encodes CDR1 DFQATT and CDR2 SNEGSKA (reference sequence). The CDR3 bases are TGCAGTGCCTCCGGGACTAGCGGGAGATTTTTGGACGCGCAGTACTTC. It is translated as CSASGTSGRFLDAQYF.

This clonotype came up many times. The chain recombines TRBV12-3 or TRBV12-4 with TRBJ1-3; the match to TRBD1 covers 8 bases. Germline trimming cut 4 bases from V and 3 bases from J; bases unmatched to any gene: 5. This CDR3 has 15 residues. Written as DNA, the CDR3 is TGTGCCAGCAGTTCCCCGGACAGGGATGGAAACACCATATATTTT. This sequence encodes CASSSPDRDGNTIYF.

Only a few counts were recorded for this clonotype. The chain is built from TRBV11-2 and TRBJ2-1; TRBD2 agrees at 9 bases. The V segment lost 1 base and the J segment 0 bases; nucleotides outside the gene matches: 7. The CDR3 extends over 18 amino acids. Germline assignment: CDR1 SGHAT and CDR2 FQNNGV. CDR3 sequence reads: CASSLGILAGYSYNEQFF. CDR3 DNA: TGTGCCAGCAGCTTAGGGATCCTAGCGGGATACTCCTACAATGAGCAGTTCTTC.